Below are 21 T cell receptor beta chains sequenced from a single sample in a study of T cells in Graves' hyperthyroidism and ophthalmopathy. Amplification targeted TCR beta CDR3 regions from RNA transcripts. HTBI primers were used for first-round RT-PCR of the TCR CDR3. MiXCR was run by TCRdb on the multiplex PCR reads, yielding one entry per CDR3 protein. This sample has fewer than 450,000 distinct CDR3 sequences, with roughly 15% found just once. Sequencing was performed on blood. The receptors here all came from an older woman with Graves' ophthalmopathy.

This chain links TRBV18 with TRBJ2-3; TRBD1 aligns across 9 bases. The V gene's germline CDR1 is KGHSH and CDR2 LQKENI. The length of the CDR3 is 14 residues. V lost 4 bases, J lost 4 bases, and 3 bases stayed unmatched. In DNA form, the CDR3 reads TGTGCCAGCTCACGGGACAGGGTCGCAGATACGCAGTATTTT. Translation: CASSRDRVADTQYF.

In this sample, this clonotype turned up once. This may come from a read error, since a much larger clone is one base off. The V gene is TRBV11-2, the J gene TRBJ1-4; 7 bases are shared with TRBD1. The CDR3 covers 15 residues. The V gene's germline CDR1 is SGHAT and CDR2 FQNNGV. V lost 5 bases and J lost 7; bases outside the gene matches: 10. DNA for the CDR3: TGTGCCAGCAGCCCCTTACGGACAGGCTTTGAAAAACTGTTTTTT. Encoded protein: CASSPLRTGFEKLFF.

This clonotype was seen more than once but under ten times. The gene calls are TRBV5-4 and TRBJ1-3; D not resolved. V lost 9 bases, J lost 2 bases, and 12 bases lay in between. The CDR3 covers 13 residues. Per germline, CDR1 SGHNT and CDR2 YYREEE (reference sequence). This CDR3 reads CATTDLPGNTIYF. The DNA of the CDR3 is TGTGCCACCACGGATTTACCTGGAAACACCATATATTTT. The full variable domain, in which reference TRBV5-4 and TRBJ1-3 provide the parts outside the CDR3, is ETGVTQSPTHLIKTRGQQVTLRCSSQSGHNTVSWYQQALGQGPQFIFQYYREEENGRGNFPPRFSGLQFPNYSSELNVNALELDDSALYLCATTDLPGNTIYFGEGSWLTVV.

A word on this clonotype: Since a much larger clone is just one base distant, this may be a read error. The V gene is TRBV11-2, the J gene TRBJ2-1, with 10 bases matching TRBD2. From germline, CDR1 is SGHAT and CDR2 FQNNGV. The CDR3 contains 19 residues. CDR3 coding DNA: TGTGCCAGCAGCTTCAGGGGGTCTAGTACTAGCGGGAAGGTCAATGAGCAGTCCTTC. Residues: CASSFRGSSTSGKVNEQSF. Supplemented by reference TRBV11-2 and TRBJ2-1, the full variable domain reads EAGVAQSPRYKIIEKRQSVAFWCNPISGHATLYWYQQILGQGPKLLIQFQNNGVVDDSQLPKDRFSAERLKGVDSTLKIQPAKLEDSAVYLCASSFRGSSTSGKVNEQSFGPGTRLTVL.

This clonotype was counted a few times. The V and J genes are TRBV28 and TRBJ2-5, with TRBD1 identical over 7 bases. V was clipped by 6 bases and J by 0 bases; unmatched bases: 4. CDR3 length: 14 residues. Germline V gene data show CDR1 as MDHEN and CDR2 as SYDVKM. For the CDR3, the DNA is TGTGCCAGCAGCCGGGGACAGTACCAAGAGACCCAGTACTTC. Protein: CASSRGQYQETQYF.

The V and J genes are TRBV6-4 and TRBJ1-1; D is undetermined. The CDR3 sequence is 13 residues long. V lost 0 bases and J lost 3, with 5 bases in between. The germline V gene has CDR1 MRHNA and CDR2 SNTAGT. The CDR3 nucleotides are TGTGCCAGCAGTGACTCGGCATACACTGAAGCTTTCTTT. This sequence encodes CASSDSAYTEAFF.

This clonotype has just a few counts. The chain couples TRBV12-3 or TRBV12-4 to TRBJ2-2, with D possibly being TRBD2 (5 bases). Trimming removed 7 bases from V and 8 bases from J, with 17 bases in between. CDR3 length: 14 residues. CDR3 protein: CASTPSPGIGELFF. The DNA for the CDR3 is TGTGCCAGCACCCCTTCCCCCGGGATTGGGGAGCTGTTTTTT.

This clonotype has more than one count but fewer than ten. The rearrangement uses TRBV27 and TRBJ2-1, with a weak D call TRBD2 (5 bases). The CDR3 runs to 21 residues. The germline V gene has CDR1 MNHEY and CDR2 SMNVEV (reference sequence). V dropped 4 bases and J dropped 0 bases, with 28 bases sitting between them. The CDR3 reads CASSSLPLLGTRTSSYNEQFF. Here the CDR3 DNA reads TGTGCCAGCAGTTCCCTGCCCCTACTAGGAACCCGAACTAGCTCCTACAATGAGCAGTTCTTC.

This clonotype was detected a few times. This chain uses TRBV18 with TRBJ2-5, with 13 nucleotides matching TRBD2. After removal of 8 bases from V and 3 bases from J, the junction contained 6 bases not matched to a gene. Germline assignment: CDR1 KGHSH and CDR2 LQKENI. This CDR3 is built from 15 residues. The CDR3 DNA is TGTGCCAGCACTGGACTAGCGGGAGTCAAAGAGACCCAGTACTTC. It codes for CASTGLAGVKETQYF.

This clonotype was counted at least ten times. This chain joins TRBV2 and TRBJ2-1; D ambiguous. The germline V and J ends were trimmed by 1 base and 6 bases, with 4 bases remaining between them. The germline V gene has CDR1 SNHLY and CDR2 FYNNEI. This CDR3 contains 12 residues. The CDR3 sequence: CASSEGRNEQFF. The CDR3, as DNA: TGTGCCAGCAGTGAAGGACGCAATGAGCAGTTCTTC.

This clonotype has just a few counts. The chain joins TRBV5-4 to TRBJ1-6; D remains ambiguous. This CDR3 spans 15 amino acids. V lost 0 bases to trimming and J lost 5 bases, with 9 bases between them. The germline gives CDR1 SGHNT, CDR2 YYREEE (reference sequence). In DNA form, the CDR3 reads TGTGCCAGCAGCTTGGGGCAGGCCGATAATTCACCCCTCCACTTT. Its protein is CASSLGQADNSPLHF.

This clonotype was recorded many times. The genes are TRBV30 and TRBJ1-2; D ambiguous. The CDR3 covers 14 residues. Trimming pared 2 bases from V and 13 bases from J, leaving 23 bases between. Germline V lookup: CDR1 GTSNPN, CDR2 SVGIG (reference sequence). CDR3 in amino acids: CAWSSRRTDLLSTF. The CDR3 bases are TGTGCCTGGAGTAGCCGAAGGACGGACCTTCTTAGCACCTTC. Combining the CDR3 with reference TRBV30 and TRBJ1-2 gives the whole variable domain SQTIHQWPATLVQPVGSPLSLECTVEGTSNPNLYWYRQAAGRGLQLLFYSVGIGQISSEVPQNLSASRPQDRQFILSSKKLLLSDSGFYLCAWSSRRTDLLSTFGSGTRLTVV.

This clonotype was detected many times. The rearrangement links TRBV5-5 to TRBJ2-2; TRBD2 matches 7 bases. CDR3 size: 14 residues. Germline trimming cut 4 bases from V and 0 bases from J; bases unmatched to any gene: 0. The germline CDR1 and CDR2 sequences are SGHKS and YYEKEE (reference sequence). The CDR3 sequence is CASSGTTNTGELFF. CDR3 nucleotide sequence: TGTGCCAGCAGCGGGACTACGAACACCGGGGAGCTGTTTTTT.

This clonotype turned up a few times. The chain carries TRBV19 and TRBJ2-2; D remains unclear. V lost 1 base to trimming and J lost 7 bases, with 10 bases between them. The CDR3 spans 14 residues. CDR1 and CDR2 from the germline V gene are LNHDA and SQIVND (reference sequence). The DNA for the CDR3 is TGTGCCAGTAGTATAGCTCAAGGGAACGGGGAGCTGTTTTTT. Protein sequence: CASSIAQGNGELFF.

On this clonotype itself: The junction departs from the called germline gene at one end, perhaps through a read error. The CDR3 nucleotides are TGTGCCTGCAGTTACGCGGGAGGGGGGGCCGAGCAGTACTTC. Residues: CACSYAGGGAEQYF. The chain combines TRBV12-3 or TRBV12-4 with TRBJ2-7; 9 bases fit TRBD2. This CDR3 comprises 14 residues.

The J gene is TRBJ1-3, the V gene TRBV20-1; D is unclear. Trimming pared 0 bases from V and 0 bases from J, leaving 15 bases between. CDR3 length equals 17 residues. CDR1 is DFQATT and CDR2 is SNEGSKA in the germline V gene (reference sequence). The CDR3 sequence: CSARDDGVISSGNTIYF. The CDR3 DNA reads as TGCAGTGCTAGAGATGATGGGGTGATTAGCTCTGGAAACACCATATATTTT.

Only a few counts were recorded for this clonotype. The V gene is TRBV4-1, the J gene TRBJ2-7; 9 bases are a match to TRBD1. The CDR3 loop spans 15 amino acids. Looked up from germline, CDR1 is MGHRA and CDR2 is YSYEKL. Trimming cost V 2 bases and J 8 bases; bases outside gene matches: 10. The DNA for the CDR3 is TGCGCCAGCAGCCAACCGGGACAGGGTCGGTTTCAGCAGTACTTC. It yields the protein CASSQPGQGRFQQYF.

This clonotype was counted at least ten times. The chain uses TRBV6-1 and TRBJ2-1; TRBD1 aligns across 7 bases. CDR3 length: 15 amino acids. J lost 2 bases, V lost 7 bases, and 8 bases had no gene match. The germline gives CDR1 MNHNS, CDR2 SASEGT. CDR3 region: CASKETGFAYNEQFF. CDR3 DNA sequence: TGTGCCAGCAAGGAGACAGGGTTCGCCTACAATGAGCAGTTCTTC.

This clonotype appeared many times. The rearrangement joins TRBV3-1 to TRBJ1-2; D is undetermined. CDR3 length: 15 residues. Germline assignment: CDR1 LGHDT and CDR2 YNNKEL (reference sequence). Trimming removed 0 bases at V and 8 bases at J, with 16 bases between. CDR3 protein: CASSQDLTGSRGYTF. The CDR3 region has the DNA TGTGCCAGCAGCCAAGATTTAACGGGCTCGAGAGGCTACACCTTC.

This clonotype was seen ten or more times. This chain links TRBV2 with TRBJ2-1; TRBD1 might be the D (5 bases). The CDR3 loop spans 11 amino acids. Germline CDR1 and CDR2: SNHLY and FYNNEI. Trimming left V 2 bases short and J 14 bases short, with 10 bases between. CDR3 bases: TGTGCCAGCAGTGAACCAGGGATGGAGTTCTTC. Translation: CASSEPGMEFF.

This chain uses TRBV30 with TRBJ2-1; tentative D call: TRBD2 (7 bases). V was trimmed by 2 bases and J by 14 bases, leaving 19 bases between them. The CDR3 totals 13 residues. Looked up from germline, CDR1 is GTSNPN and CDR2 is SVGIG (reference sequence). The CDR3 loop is CAWSPSAGGGEFF. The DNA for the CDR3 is TGTGCCTGGAGTCCCTCGGCTGGGGGGGGCGAGTTCTTC.